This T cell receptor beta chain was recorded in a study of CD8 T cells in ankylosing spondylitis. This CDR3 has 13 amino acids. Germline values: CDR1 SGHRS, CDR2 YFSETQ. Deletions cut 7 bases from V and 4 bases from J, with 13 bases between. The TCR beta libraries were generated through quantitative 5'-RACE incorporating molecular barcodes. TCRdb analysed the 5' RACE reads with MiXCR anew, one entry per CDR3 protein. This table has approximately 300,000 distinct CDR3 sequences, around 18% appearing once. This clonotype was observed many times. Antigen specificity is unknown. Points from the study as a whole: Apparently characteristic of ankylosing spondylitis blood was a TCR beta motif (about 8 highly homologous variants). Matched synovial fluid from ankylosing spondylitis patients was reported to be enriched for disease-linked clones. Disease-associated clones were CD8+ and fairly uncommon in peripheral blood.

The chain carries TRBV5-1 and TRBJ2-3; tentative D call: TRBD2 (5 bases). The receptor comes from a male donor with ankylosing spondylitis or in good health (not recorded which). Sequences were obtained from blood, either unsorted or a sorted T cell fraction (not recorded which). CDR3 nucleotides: TGCGCCAGCGGCTGGAGGTTTGCAGATACGCAGTATTTT. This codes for CASGWRFADTQYF.